Presented here are 20 T cell receptor beta chains from one specimen sequenced in a study of shared clonotypes between healthy human individuals (dated by TCRdb to about 2020). Libraries were built with the immunoSEQ multiplex PCR assay. The table was pulled from immuneACCESS by TCRdb, which kept in-frame rearrangements only. Such tables lose some clones; where checked, under half of the loss comes from unresolved V genes, and the rest has no known cause. A total of 2 million to 3 million clones appear in this sample, 90% to 95% of them only once. Of the sample, about 0.34% is held by the ten largest clones. The source material was naive CD4+ T cells from PBMCs. In light of the paper, this sample's cell subset or site label describes: CD45RA+ positively selected. These receptors all come from a young man in good health. Some clones in this sample may be carry-over from other donors' samples.

The rearrangement links TRBV28 to TRBJ1-1; no reliable D call. Between the trimmed V and J ends, which lost 7 bases and 3 bases, there was a span of 6 bases. Germline V CDR1 and CDR2: MDHEN, SYDVKM. The CDR3 has 11 residues. This chain's CDR3 is CASTQDTEAFF. The CDR3 DNA sequence: TGTGCCAGCACCCAAGACACTGAAGCTTTCTTT.

The CDR3 protein is CAISDQVNSGNTIYF. CDR3 in DNA: TGTGCCATCAGTGATCAGGTTAACTCTGGAAACACCATATATTTT. The chain couples TRBV10-3 to TRBJ1-3; D gene uncertain. The germline V gene has CDR1 ENHRY and CDR2 SYGVKD. The V and J ends lost 3 bases and 0 bases respectively, with 9 bases between them. The CDR3 sequence is 15 residues long.

V and J are TRBV9 and TRBJ2-7; D is perhaps TRBD1 or TRBD2 (7 bases each). The CDR3 is 18 amino acids. Germline V CDR1 and CDR2: SGDLS, YYNGEE. Trimming took off 4 bases at V and 1 base at J, with 24 bases between the two ends. The CDR3: CASSQGVGGTEGSYEQYF. The CDR3 DNA follows: TGTGCCAGCAGCCAAGGGGTCGGGGGGACAGAGGGTTCCTACGAGCAGTACTTC. Filled out from reference TRBV9 and TRBJ2-7, the complete variable domain reads DSGVTQTPKHLITATGQRVTLRCSPRSGDLSVYWYQQSLDQGLQFLIQYYNGEERAKGNILERFSAQQFPDLHSELNLSSLELGDSALYFCASSQGVGGTEGSYEQYFGPGTRLTVT.

The chain recombines TRBV6-1 with TRBJ1-5; D is undetermined. Germline lookup yields CDR1 MNHNS and CDR2 SASEGT. Trimming pared 1 base from V and 6 bases from J, leaving 13 bases between. The length of the CDR3 is 15 residues. This chain's CDR3 is CASSEGPYLGQPQHF. As DNA, the CDR3 is TGTGCCAGCAGTGAAGGTCCCTACCTCGGTCAGCCCCAGCATTTT.

The rearrangement uses TRBV10-3 and TRBJ2-5; TRBD2 aligns across 16 bases. This CDR3 is 16 amino acids long. The ends lost 2 bases at V and 4 bases at J; junction bases unmatched: 1. CDR1 ENHRY and CDR2 SYGVKD come from the germline V gene. The CDR3 spells CAISEGTSGRAETQYF. The DNA of the CDR3 is TGTGCCATCAGTGAGGGGACTAGCGGGAGGGCAGAGACCCAGTACTTC.

J is TRBJ1-1 and V is TRBV5-1; TRBD1 is a possible D gene (5 bases). The V gene's germline CDR1 is SGHRS and CDR2 YFSETQ. The CDR3 runs 14 residues. Between the trimmed V and J ends, which lost 3 bases and 1 base, there was a span of 10 bases. The CDR3 DNA sequence: TGCGCCAGCAGCTCGGGACTGTCGAACACTGAAGCTTTCTTT. This sequence encodes CASSSGLSNTEAFF.

This chain links TRBV15 with TRBJ2-3, with unresolved D. Germline lookup yields CDR1 LNHNV and CDR2 YYDKDF (reference sequence). The CDR3 length is 13 residues. Trimming left V 1 base short and J 8 bases short, with 10 bases between. The CDR3 reads CATSRGLLGTQYF. The DNA for the CDR3 is TGTGCCACCAGCAGAGGTTTGCTAGGTACGCAGTATTTT.

The rearrangement joins TRBV7-8 to TRBJ2-7; D unclear. Deletions cut 1 base from V and 0 bases from J, with 7 bases between. The CDR3 is 14 amino acids. Germline assignment: CDR1 SGHVS and CDR2 FQNEAQ. The CDR3 nucleotides read TGTGCCAGCAGCTTAGTGGCAGCCTCCTACGAGCAGTACTTC. It codes for CASSLVAASYEQYF.

The chain joins TRBV5-5 to TRBJ2-1; 7 bases agree with TRBD2. The length of the CDR3 is 14 residues. Per the germline V gene, CDR1 is SGHKS and CDR2 is YYEKEE (reference sequence). Germline trimming cut 2 bases from V and 4 bases from J; bases unmatched to any gene: 3. The CDR3 coding sequence is TGTGCCAGCAGCTTAGCGGGGCAATACAATGAGCAGTTCTTC. Protein: CASSLAGQYNEQFF.

The genes are TRBV9 and TRBJ2-2; TRBD2 is a possible D gene (5 bases). Per the germline V gene, CDR1 is SGDLS and CDR2 is YYNGEE. There are 12 residues in the CDR3. V dropped 0 bases and J dropped 13 bases, with 10 bases sitting between them. CDR3 sequence (DNA): TGTGCCAGCAGCGTAGCACCGGAGGTGCTGTTTTTT. This gives the protein CASSVAPEVLFF.

The chain couples TRBV7-3 to TRBJ1-1, with D possibly matching TRBD1 (5 bases). Germline loops: CDR1 SGHTA, CDR2 FQGTGA. Trimming took off 2 bases at V and 6 bases at J, with 16 bases between the two ends. This CDR3 is 15 amino acids long. CDR3 sequence (DNA): TGTGCCAGCAGCTTAGGTGAATGGACGGGGGCTGAAGCTTTCTTT. Translated, it gives CASSLGEWTGAEAFF.

Details on this clone: Other DNA sequences within the sample encode an identical CDR3. The rearrangement links TRBV15 to TRBJ2-7; D not resolved. Trimming stripped 0 bases from V and 2 bases from J, with 11 bases between. Germline CDR1 is LNHNV and CDR2 is YYDKDF (reference sequence). The CDR3 totals 15 residues. CDR3: CATSRDPGVTYEQYF. The CDR3 region has the DNA TGTGCCACCAGCAGAGATCCTGGGGTAACCTACGAGCAGTACTTC.

This chain links TRBV30 with TRBJ2-7; 10 bases match TRBD1. V lost 7 bases, J lost 7 bases, and 10 bases stayed unmatched. This CDR3 region has 13 residues. Germline assignment: CDR1 GTSNPN and CDR2 SVGIG (reference sequence). The CDR3 coding sequence is TGTGCCTCCAAACGACAGGGGGCGAGGGAGCAGTACTTC. Translated: CASKRQGAREQYF.

Comment on this clone: Other DNA sequences in the same sample also yield this CDR3. The chain has TRBV7-9 and TRBJ2-5, with unresolved D. The CDR3 runs to 11 residues. CDR1 and CDR2 (germline): SEHNR, FQNEAQ (reference sequence). The V end was cut by 4 bases, the J end by 5 bases, with 5 bases between. The CDR3 nucleotides read TGTGCCAGCAGCTCCGGCGAGACCCAGTACTTC. It yields the protein CASSSGETQYF.

J is TRBJ2-3 and V is TRBV7-9; no definite D call. CDR1 is SEHNR, CDR2 FQNEAQ, per germline (reference sequence). The CDR3 runs 13 residues. The V gene lost 5 bases and the J gene lost 6 bases, with 12 bases spanning the gap. In DNA, the CDR3 is TGTGCCAGCAGCCGGAACTCAGCGGATACGCAGTATTTT. Its protein product is CASSRNSADTQYF.

The chain carries TRBV6-5 and TRBJ1-4, with TRBD1 as a possible D gene (6 bases). Germline V gene lookup returns CDR1 MNHEY and CDR2 SVGAGI. This CDR3 comprises 14 residues. V was cut by 6 bases and J by 7 bases, with 15 bases left in between. CDR3 sequence: CASRSGGGIEKLFF. The CDR3 nucleotides read TGTGCCAGCAGATCGGGGGGCGGGATTGAAAAACTGTTTTTT.

The rearrangement uses TRBV5-1 and TRBJ2-1; the D is unclear. Trimming removed 2 bases at V and 0 bases at J, with 9 bases between. The V gene's germline CDR1 is SGHRS and CDR2 YFSETQ. The CDR3 length is 15 residues. The DNA for the CDR3 is TGCGCCAGCAGCTTCTCCGTGAGCTCCTACAATGAGCAGTTCTTC. Encoded protein: CASSFSVSSYNEQFF.

The chain recombines TRBV9 with TRBJ2-3; D may match TRBD1 or TRBD2 (6 bases each). V lost 0 bases, J lost 3 bases, and 14 bases lay in between. Germline V gene sequence: CDR1 SGDLS, CDR2 YYNGEE. The CDR3 has 16 amino acids. The CDR3 DNA reads TGTGCCAGCAGCGTAGGTTCTTCGGGGGCAACAGATACGCAGTATTTT. Translating gives CASSVGSSGATDTQYF.

The chain combines TRBV7-2 with TRBJ2-3; 9 nucleotides line up with TRBD2. J lost 5 bases, V lost 4 bases, and 4 bases had no gene match. This CDR3 has 14 residues. Germline V CDR1 and CDR2: SGHTA, FQGNSA. This CDR3 reads CASSYSGSEDTQYF. The CDR3 bases are TGTGCCAGCAGCTATAGCGGGAGTGAAGATACGCAGTATTTT.

This clone was detected only once. The chain carries TRBV5-4 and TRBJ2-5, with D possibly called TRBD1 or TRBD2 (5 bases each). Per germline, CDR1 SGHNT and CDR2 YYREEE (reference sequence). The CDR3 runs to 15 residues. Trimming took 4 bases from V and 2 from J, leaving 15 bases between them. The chain's CDR3 is CASSTLTGRQETQYF. The CDR3 DNA reads TGTGCCAGCAGCACCCTGACGGGGCGACAAGAGACCCAGTACTTC.